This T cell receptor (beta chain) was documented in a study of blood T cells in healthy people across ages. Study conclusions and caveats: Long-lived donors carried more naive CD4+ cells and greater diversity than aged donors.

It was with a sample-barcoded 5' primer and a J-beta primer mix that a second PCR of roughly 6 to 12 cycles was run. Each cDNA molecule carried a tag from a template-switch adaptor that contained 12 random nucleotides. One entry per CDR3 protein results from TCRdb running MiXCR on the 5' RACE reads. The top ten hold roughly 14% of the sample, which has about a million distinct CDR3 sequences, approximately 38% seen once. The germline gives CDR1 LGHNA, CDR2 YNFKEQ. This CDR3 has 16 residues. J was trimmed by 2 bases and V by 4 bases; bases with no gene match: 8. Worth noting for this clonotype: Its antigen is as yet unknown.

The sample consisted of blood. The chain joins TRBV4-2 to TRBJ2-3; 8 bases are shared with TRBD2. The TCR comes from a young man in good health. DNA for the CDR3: TGTGCCAGCAGCCCTGACGGGGGGGCATACACAGATACGCAGTATTTT. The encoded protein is CASSPDGGAYTDTQYF.